The entry below describes one T cell receptor (beta chain). This record belongs to a study of T-cell reconstitution after alpha-beta-depleted transplantation in children. Unique molecular identifiers were used to barcode this TCRbeta library. TCRdb recomputed calls from the PCR reads with MiXCR, one row per CDR3 protein. The sample carries 200,000 to 250,000 distinct CDR3 sequences, roughly 10% recorded once. Trimming stripped 6 bases from V and 0 bases from J, with 11 bases between. Per germline, CDR1 LNHDA and CDR2 SQIVND (reference sequence). The CDR3 contains 15 residues. Sample: PBMCs from the stem cell graft donor, taken from the stem cell graft. The origin of this receptor is a human donor who donated a stem cell graft to a child with acute lymphoblastic leukemia. This chain uses TRBV19 with TRBJ2-2, with a weak D call TRBD1 (6 bases). CDR3 region: CASSLGHSNTGELFF. CDR3 sequence (DNA): TGTGCCAGTAGCTTGGGACATTCGAACACCGGGGAGCTGTTTTTT.